Below, 24 T cell receptor beta chains from the same sample are listed, as sequenced in a study of persistence of HIV-infected CD4 T cells. Cells were stimulated with CMV-infected fibroblast lysates at 10 ug/mL. Sorted nonresponding memory CD4+ T cells were CD40L-negative, CD69-negative, CD45RO-high. Sequencing used immunoSEQ version 4 in survey mode. Data came from immunoSEQ multiplex PCR; TCRdb stores just in-frame clones and leaves some out. Among fewer than 40,000 clones listed, around four fifths were seen once. These TCRs are of unknown antigen specificity. The sequences come from CD4+ T cells sorted from PBMCs after approximately 19-hour stimulation, collected from a patient who received antiretroviral therapy. The receptors derive from an adult man with HIV who was CMV-seropositive.

The chain joins TRBV9 to TRBJ2-2; the match to TRBD2 covers 13 bases. Losses at the gene ends were 0 bases for V and 1 base for J; bases not matched to a gene: 3. The CDR3 runs 18 residues. CDR1 SGDLS and CDR2 YYNGEE come from the germline V gene. CDR3 sequence reads: CASSVEGLAGENTGELFF. In nucleotides, the CDR3 is TGTGCCAGCAGCGTAGAAGGACTAGCGGGGGAGAACACCGGGGAGCTGTTTTTT.

This chain uses TRBV7-8 with TRBJ2-5, with D perhaps TRBD1 or TRBD2 (5 bases each). CDR1 and CDR2 from the germline V gene are SGHVS and FQNEAQ. Trimming pared 1 base from V and 3 bases from J, leaving 9 bases between. The CDR3 is 14 amino acids. CDR3 nucleotide sequence: TGTGCCAGCAGCTTAGGGGGGTCTGAAGAGACCCAGTACTTC. As protein: CASSLGGSEETQYF.

The chain has TRBV5-1 and TRBJ2-5; D is unclear. This CDR3 has 13 residues. V was trimmed by 7 bases and J by 2 bases, leaving 12 bases between them. Germline loops: CDR1 SGHRS, CDR2 YFSETQ. The DNA of the CDR3 is TGCGCCAGCGCGTCCCCTGTTCAAGAGACCCAGTACTTC. This translates into CASASPVQETQYF.

J is TRBJ2-7 and V is TRBV2, with D perhaps TRBD1 or TRBD2 (5 bases each). CDR1 and CDR2 from the germline V gene are SNHLY and FYNNEI. The CDR3 spans 16 residues. The V and J ends lost 8 bases and 6 bases respectively, with 26 bases between them. The CDR3 DNA follows: TGTGCCAGCTGGAGCTCTGGGACGCAGGAGTTCTTCGAGCAGTACTTC. Translated: CASWSSGTQEFFEQYF. Looking up the rest from reference TRBV2 and TRBJ2-7 gives the full variable domain: EPEVTQTPSHQVTQMGQEVILRCVPISNHLYFYWYRQILGQKVEFLVSFYNNEISEKSEIFDDQFSVERPDGSNFTLKIRSTKLEDSAMYFCASWSSGTQEFFEQYFGPGTRLTVT.

The rearrangement links TRBV6-2 or TRBV6-3 to TRBJ1-1; 11 bases are a match to TRBD1. After removal of 4 bases from V and 2 bases from J, the junction contained 3 bases not matched to a gene. This CDR3 comprises 15 residues. The germline V gene has CDR1 MNHEY and CDR2 SVGEGT. As DNA, the CDR3 is TGTGCCAGCAGTTGGGACAGGGGGGATAACACTGAAGCTTTCTTT. Translated: CASSWDRGDNTEAFF.

The chain links TRBV5-6 to TRBJ1-2; D is uncertain. The CDR3 extends over 11 amino acids. Germline V gene lookup returns CDR1 SGHDT and CDR2 YYEEEE. The V end was cut by 3 bases, the J end by 0 bases, with 0 bases between. The CDR3 DNA reads TGTGCCAGCAGCTCTAACTATGGCTACACCTTC. Translation: CASSSNYGYTF.

The chain couples TRBV13 to TRBJ1-4, with D uncertain. V was shortened by 5 bases and J by 0 bases, with 10 bases between the two germline ends. The CDR3 totals 15 residues. CDR1 PRHDT and CDR2 FYEKMQ come from the germline V gene (reference sequence). CDR3: CASSLRATTNEKLFF. The CDR3 DNA is TGTGCCAGCAGCCTCCGAGCCACAACTAATGAAAAACTGTTTTTT. The entire variable domain, with the rest obtained from reference TRBV13 and TRBJ1-4, is as follows: AAGVIQSPRHLIKEKRETATLKCYPIPRHDTVYWYQQGPGQDPQFLISFYEKMQSDKGSIPDRFSAQQFSDYHSELNMSSLELGDSALYFCASSLRATTNEKLFFGSGTQLSVL.

This clone was observed a few times. V and J are TRBV6-2 or TRBV6-3 and TRBJ2-2; 8 nucleotides line up with TRBD2. This CDR3 comprises 18 residues. J gave up 1 base and V 1 base, and 8 bases lay outside the gene matches. The germline CDR1 and CDR2 sequences are MNHEY and SVGEGT. Here the CDR3 reads CASSYYHLSGGNTGELFF. The CDR3 DNA follows: TGTGCCAGCAGTTACTACCACCTAAGCGGGGGGAACACCGGGGAGCTGTTTTTT.

The rearrangement uses TRBV7-8 and TRBJ1-5; D remains ambiguous. V was pared by 1 base and J by 4 bases, with 11 bases between. The CDR3 consists of 15 residues. Germline-derived CDR1 and CDR2 are SGHVS and FQNEAQ. The CDR3 DNA reads TGTGCCAGCAGCTTAGGAAGTGACCGAAATCAGCCCCAGCATTTT. It is translated as CASSLGSDRNQPQHF.

The genes are TRBV7-3 and TRBJ2-2; no firm D call. V was clipped by 2 bases and J by 0 bases, with 1 base between them. This CDR3 is built from 13 residues. Germline V gene sequence: CDR1 SGHTA, CDR2 FQGTGA. The CDR3 reads CASSLSNTGELFF. The DNA of the CDR3 is TGTGCCAGCAGCTTATCGAACACCGGGGAGCTGTTTTTT.

This rearrangement joins TRBV19 to TRBJ1-1; D not certain. V was shortened by 3 bases and J by 1 base, with 12 bases between the two germline ends. The germline V gene has CDR1 LNHDA and CDR2 SQIVND (reference sequence). The CDR3 spans 15 residues. The CDR3 nucleotides read TGTGCCAGTAGTATCTCAATGAACAAGAACACTGAAGCTTTCTTT. Protein sequence: CASSISMNKNTEAFF.

This chain uses TRBV20-1 with TRBJ2-3; D gene uncertain. The V gene lost 3 bases and the J gene lost 5 bases, with 12 bases spanning the gap. This CDR3 is 13 amino acids long. Germline loops: CDR1 DFQATT, CDR2 SNEGSKA (reference sequence). The CDR3 region has the DNA TGCAGTGCTAGTGTCACTAACCAAGATACGCAGTATTTT. As protein: CSASVTNQDTQYF.

V gene TRBV19 combines with J gene TRBJ1-2; D is undetermined. Germline CDR1 reads LNHDA; CDR2 reads SQIVND (reference sequence). The V end was cut by 5 bases, the J end by 4 bases, with 5 bases between. The CDR3 is made up of 11 amino acids. In DNA form, the CDR3 reads TGTGCCAGTAGTGCCTTCTATGGCTACACCTTC. It encodes CASSAFYGYTF.

This chain links TRBV20-1 with TRBJ2-1; no clear D. The CDR3 has 14 residues. Germline CDR1 and CDR2: DFQATT and SNEGSKA (reference sequence). V dropped 3 bases and J dropped 9 bases, with 18 bases sitting between them. In DNA, the CDR3 is TGCAGTGCTAGTTTAATGGAGTGGTCGAGTGAGCAGTTCTTC. Its protein is CSASLMEWSSEQFF.

In this sample, this clone turned up once. The chain is built from TRBV7-2 and TRBJ1-2; 7 bases line up with TRBD1. This CDR3 contains 16 residues. J lost 7 bases, V lost 0 bases, and 11 bases had no gene match. Germline assignment: CDR1 SGHTA and CDR2 FQGNSA. The CDR3 sequence is CASSLARTGYSSGYTF. CDR3 bases: TGTGCCAGCAGCTTAGCCCGGACAGGTTATAGTAGTGGCTACACCTTC.

The V and J genes are TRBV6-2 or TRBV6-3 and TRBJ1-1; maybe TRBD1 (6 bases). There are 12 residues in the CDR3. Between the trimmed V and J ends, which lost 8 bases and 9 bases, there was a span of 16 bases. Germline V gene data show CDR1 as MNHEY and CDR2 as SVGEGT. The CDR3 sequence: CASRPTGAKAFF. The CDR3 coding sequence is TGTGCCAGCCGCCCGACAGGTGCCAAAGCTTTCTTT.

The J gene is TRBJ2-1, the V gene TRBV7-3; D remains unclear. The CDR3 sequence is 14 residues long. V was shortened by 6 bases and J by 6 bases, with 15 bases between the two germline ends. The germline gives CDR1 SGHTA, CDR2 FQGTGA. The DNA of the CDR3 is TGTGCCAGCAGTCCCTGGGCCTGGGCCAATGAGCAGTTCTTC. Translation gives CASSPWAWANEQFF.

The chain joins TRBV19 to TRBJ2-5, with D perhaps assigned TRBD1 or TRBD2 (5 bases each). Trimming shortened V by 6 bases and J by 5 bases, and 10 bases separated the two germline ends. The CDR3 runs 12 residues. CDR1 is LNHDA, CDR2 SQIVND, per germline (reference sequence). The CDR3 sequence is CASSMGRETQYF. The CDR3 bases are TGTGCCAGTAGCATGGGACGCGAGACCCAGTACTTC.

In its sample, this clone was seen once. The chain is built from TRBV5-5 and TRBJ2-7, with 8 bases aligning to TRBD2. J was trimmed by 6 bases and V by 4 bases; bases with no gene match: 12. The CDR3 totals 15 residues. Germline V gives CDR1 SGHKS, CDR2 YYEKEE (reference sequence). CDR3 DNA sequence: TGTGCCAGCAGCCTTGGTTTAGCGGGGAGGGGCGAGCAGTACTTC. Its translation is CASSLGLAGRGEQYF.

The J gene is TRBJ1-5, the V gene TRBV27; 7 bases fit TRBD1. There are 15 residues in the CDR3. Trimming removed 3 bases from V and 5 bases from J; junction bases left unmatched: 7. Germline V lookup: CDR1 MNHEY, CDR2 SMNVEV (reference sequence). The CDR3 region is CASSFSRQGHQPQHF. The CDR3 coding sequence is TGTGCCAGCAGTTTTTCGAGACAGGGCCATCAGCCCCAGCATTTT.

The V call is TRBV4-1, the J call TRBJ1-2; 10 bases are a match to TRBD1. The germline V gene encodes CDR1 MGHRA and CDR2 YSYEKL. V dropped 4 bases and J dropped 5; count of bases not matched to a gene: 13. This CDR3 contains 17 residues. Here the CDR3 DNA reads TGCGCCAGCAGCCCCCAGGACAGGGGGGCATATCCGTATGGCTACACCTTC. Residues: CASSPQDRGAYPYGYTF.

This rearrangement joins TRBV5-1 to TRBJ2-7, with D possibly being TRBD2 (5 bases). The CDR3 is made up of 15 amino acids. The V gene lost 0 bases and the J gene lost 4 bases, with 14 bases spanning the gap. Germline values: CDR1 SGHRS, CDR2 YFSETQ. DNA for the CDR3: TGCGCCAGCAGCTTGGATGCGGCAGGAGGTTACGAGCAGTACTTC. Its translation is CASSLDAAGGYEQYF.

The rearrangement links TRBV27 to TRBJ1-1; maybe TRBD1 (5 bases). V was clipped by 3 bases and J by 1 base, with 18 bases between them. Germline loops: CDR1 MNHEY, CDR2 SMNVEV (reference sequence). The CDR3 is 17 residues long. The chain's CDR3 is CASSFLGGTPWNTEAFF. DNA for the CDR3: TGTGCCAGCAGTTTCCTCGGCGGGACCCCATGGAACACTGAAGCTTTCTTT.

The chain couples TRBV2 to TRBJ2-1; 11 bases match TRBD1. CDR1 is SNHLY and CDR2 is FYNNEI in the germline V gene. Trimming took 5 bases from V and 9 from J; bases not matched to a gene: 6. The CDR3 loop spans 14 amino acids. The CDR3 here is CASSWDRGRVEQFF. The CDR3 DNA sequence: TGTGCCAGCAGTTGGGACAGGGGGAGGGTTGAGCAGTTCTTC.